Following are 12 T cell receptor beta chains from one sample sequenced in a study of blood T cell repertoires in COVID-19. The protocol was immunoSEQ multiplex PCR, while the TCRdb copy is restricted to in-frame clones and leaves out a portion. Here the sample spans more than 110,000 clones, 70% to 85% being singletons. The sequenced sample consisted of PBMCs or T cells enriched from blood (not recorded which). These TCRs come from a woman in her late teens or twenties who had been exposed to COVID-19.

The chain carries TRBV11-2 and TRBJ1-4; 7 bases line up with TRBD1. After removal of 5 bases from V and 10 bases from J, the junction contained 16 bases not matched to a gene. Germline values: CDR1 SGHAT, CDR2 FQNNGV. The CDR3 has 16 amino acids. The CDR3 DNA is TGTGCCAGCAGCAAAAGGGGACAGTCGCTGGGGGCAAAACTGTTTTTT. Amino acid sequence: CASSKRGQSLGAKLFF.

This clone was observed a single time. The chain is built from TRBV18 and TRBJ2-1; TRBD2 aligns across 8 bases. Germline V CDR1 and CDR2: KGHSH, LQKENI. This CDR3 is 16 amino acids long. J lost 7 bases, V lost 3 bases, and 11 bases had no gene match. The CDR3 protein is CASSPTSSGGPNEQFF. CDR3 in DNA: TGTGCCAGCTCACCGACTAGCTCGGGGGGGCCAAATGAGCAGTTCTTC.

J is TRBJ1-2 and V is TRBV5-4; TRBD1 matches at 9 bases. J gave up 2 bases and V 4 bases, and 3 bases lay outside the gene matches. Germline CDR1 SGHNT, CDR2 YYREEE (reference sequence). This CDR3 region has 14 residues. The CDR3 sequence is CASSPTGGNYGYTF. As DNA, the CDR3 is TGTGCCAGCAGCCCCACAGGGGGCAACTATGGCTACACCTTC.

V and J are TRBV6-6 and TRBJ2-2, with 10 bases identical to TRBD2. From germline, CDR1 is MNHNY and CDR2 SVGAGI (reference sequence). The CDR3 is 17 residues long. With 5 bases clipped from V and 4 bases from J, the junction kept 10 bases outside the gene matches. The CDR3 is CASSPLGLADITGELFF. In nucleotides, the CDR3 is TGTGCCAGCAGTCCACTTGGACTAGCGGATATCACCGGGGAGCTGTTTTTT.

This chain's CDR3 is CASNGQGLATGELFF. DNA of the CDR3: TGTGCCAGCAACGGGCAGGGACTAGCAACCGGGGAGCTGTTTTTT. The chain links TRBV7-2 to TRBJ2-2; 9 nucleotides line up with TRBD2. CDR1 is SGHTA, CDR2 FQGNSA, per germline. After removal of 7 bases from V and 5 bases from J, the junction contained 8 bases not matched to a gene. The CDR3 is 15 residues long.

V usage is TRBV28 and J usage is TRBJ2-7; perhaps TRBD2 as D (5 bases). CDR1 MDHEN and CDR2 SYDVKM come from the germline V gene. This CDR3 is 14 amino acids long. The V end was cut by 4 bases, the J end by 3 bases, with 13 bases between. CDR3 protein: CASSSGNFYYEQYF. Written as DNA, the CDR3 is TGTGCCAGCAGTTCCGGGAACTTTTACTACGAGCAGTACTTC.

This clone was seen only once. The chain carries TRBV27 and TRBJ2-2, with 8 bases aligning to TRBD1. Germline loops: CDR1 MNHEY, CDR2 SMNVEV (reference sequence). The V gene end was trimmed by 4 bases and the J gene end by 6 bases; junction bases not matched to a gene: 4. There are 14 residues in the CDR3. The CDR3 reads CASSWDRSAGELFF. The DNA for the CDR3 is TGTGCCAGCAGTTGGGACAGGTCAGCCGGGGAGCTGTTTTTT.

The CDR3 is CATSRDSGGKYNEQFF. The CDR3 nucleotides are TGTGCCACCAGCAGAGATAGCGGGGGAAAGTACAATGAGCAGTTCTTC. This rearrangement joins TRBV15 to TRBJ2-1, with 9 bases that match TRBD2. The V gene's germline CDR1 is LNHNV and CDR2 YYDKDF (reference sequence). With 0 bases clipped from V and 4 bases from J, the junction kept 4 bases outside the gene matches. The CDR3 has 16 amino acids.

The chain combines TRBV27 with TRBJ2-3; 14 nucleotides align to TRBD2. Germline V gene sequence: CDR1 MNHEY, CDR2 SMNVEV (reference sequence). CDR3 size: 18 residues. The ends lost 6 bases at V and 2 bases at J; junction bases unmatched: 10. In DNA form, the CDR3 reads TGTGCCAGCAGAATTCGGACTAGCGGGAGGACTCCCACAGATACGCAGTATTTT. It yields the protein CASRIRTSGRTPTDTQYF.

The rearrangement links TRBV5-1 to TRBJ2-5; weak D call: TRBD2 (6 bases). The CDR3 runs to 19 residues. The V and J ends lost 5 bases and 5 bases respectively, with 31 bases between them. Germline loops: CDR1 SGHRS, CDR2 YFSETQ. The CDR3 nucleotides read TGCGCCAGCAGTTATCCATTTCCCGGAACCCTACCCGGGAGTGAGACCCAGTACTTC. Translated: CASSYPFPGTLPGSETQYF. Full variable domain (rest looked up from reference TRBV5-1 and TRBJ2-5): KAGVTQTPRYLIKTRGQQVTLSCSPISGHRSVSWYQQTPGQGLQFLFEYFSETQRNKGNFPGRFSGRQFSNSRSEMNVSTLELGDSALYLCASSYPFPGTLPGSETQYFGPGTRLLVL.

This sequence joins TRBV29-1 and TRBJ2-1; D possibly corresponds to TRBD2 (6 bases). V lost 3 bases, J lost 4 bases, and 13 bases lay in between. Germline assignment: CDR1 SQVTM and CDR2 ANQGSEA. There are 14 residues in the CDR3. The CDR3 loop reads CSVDLEGPYNEQFF. The DNA for the CDR3 is TGCAGCGTTGATCTGGAGGGCCCTTACAATGAGCAGTTCTTC.

The chain uses TRBV3-1 (or the pseudogene TRBV3-2) and TRBJ1-5; D ambiguous. V shed 2 bases and J shed 2 bases, with 10 bases lying between them. This CDR3 spans 15 amino acids. Germline-derived CDR1 and CDR2 are LGHDT and YNNKEL (reference sequence). The CDR3 loop reads CASSQTVVGNQPQHF. CDR3 bases: TGTGCCAGCAGCCAAACAGTCGTAGGCAATCAGCCCCAGCATTTT.